One and the same sample provided the 11 T cell receptor beta chains below, sequenced in a study of metastatic and nonmetastatic thyroid tumors. Thyroid surgery was performed in patients who had received no treatment beforehand. TCRdb reanalyzed the PCR reads with MiXCR. The sample has 85,000 to 95,000 clones, just under 15% seen once. Specimen: blood. Every receptor here comes from a female donor with papillary thyroid cancer or a benign thyroid nodule (not recorded which). Some clones in this sample may be carry-over from other donors' samples.

This clone was seen many times. This sample also contains other DNA sequences that code for the same CDR3. The chain employs TRBV7-2 and TRBJ2-3; D unclear. Germline V gene sequence: CDR1 SGHTA, CDR2 FQGNSA. Trimming stripped 5 bases from V and 4 bases from J, with 7 bases between. The CDR3 contains 12 residues. CDR3 bases: TGTGCCAGCAGCCGGACGCCAGATACGCAGTATTTT. Its translation: CASSRTPDTQYF.

This clone was seen many times. The V gene is TRBV5-4, the J gene TRBJ1-3, with 7 bases lining up with TRBD1. The CDR3 is 17 residues long. J lost 2 bases, V lost 4 bases, and 12 bases had no gene match. Germline V lookup: CDR1 SGHNT, CDR2 YYREEE (reference sequence). CDR3 protein: CASSVGATGLAGNTIYF. DNA for the CDR3: TGTGCCAGCAGCGTTGGGGCGACAGGGTTAGCTGGAAACACCATATATTTT.

This clone was counted at least ten times. The chain carries TRBV6-1 and TRBJ2-1, with unresolved D. The germline V gene encodes CDR1 MNHNS and CDR2 SASEGT. The CDR3 consists of 17 residues. Deletions cut 7 bases from V and 0 bases from J, with 19 bases between. CDR3 in amino acids: CASIKDTAGSSYNEQFF. For the CDR3, the DNA is TGTGCCAGCATTAAAGACACAGCCGGCAGCTCCTACAATGAGCAGTTCTTC.

This clone came up many times. The chain links TRBV5-1 to TRBJ2-7, with D possibly matching TRBD1 (6 bases). Germline V lookup: CDR1 SGHRS, CDR2 YFSETQ. Trimming took 4 bases from V and 9 from J, leaving 17 bases between them. The CDR3 covers 13 residues. For the CDR3, the DNA is TGCGCCAGCAGCCGCAGGGGAGACCCCGCGCAGTACTTC. Protein: CASSRRGDPAQYF.

The V call is TRBV20-1, the J call TRBJ2-7; D gene uncertain. The CDR3 is made up of 14 amino acids. Germline V CDR1 and CDR2: DFQATT, SNEGSKA (reference sequence). Trimming cost V 3 bases and J 0 bases, with 12 bases left between them. The CDR3 sequence: CSARFWSRSYEQYF. The DNA for the CDR3 is TGCAGTGCTAGGTTTTGGTCCCGCTCCTACGAGCAGTACTTC.

This clone was seen many times. V usage is TRBV20-1 and J usage is TRBJ1-6; D gene unclear. CDR1 DFQATT and CDR2 SNEGSKA come from the germline V gene (reference sequence). There are 18 residues in the CDR3. V was pared by 3 bases and J by 0 bases, with 18 bases between. CDR3 coding DNA: TGCAGTGCTAGCCCCCCTGGCACCTCGAGCTCCTATAATTCACCCCTCCACTTT. This gives the protein CSASPPGTSSSYNSPLHF.

This clone was detected ten times or more. The chain uses TRBV3-1 and TRBJ2-3; tentatively, D is TRBD1 or TRBD2 (5 bases each). The V and J ends lost 4 bases and 8 bases respectively, with 19 bases between them. CDR1 is LGHDT and CDR2 is YNNKEL in the germline V gene (reference sequence). This CDR3 contains 15 residues. This CDR3 reads CASSPAGRGAVTQYF. Here the CDR3 DNA reads TGTGCCAGCAGCCCCGCAGGGAGAGGGGCTGTTACGCAGTATTTT.

This clone showed up many times. The CDR3 sequence is CASSQGADTQYF. CDR3 DNA sequence: TGTGCCAGCAGTCAGGGCGCAGATACGCAGTATTTT. The chain carries TRBV7-8 and TRBJ2-3; D might be TRBD1 (5 bases). V dropped 6 bases and J dropped 4 bases, with 8 bases sitting between them. Germline CDR1 and CDR2: SGHVS and FQNEAQ. This CDR3 region has 12 residues.

This clone was counted ten times or more. The chain couples TRBV12-3 or TRBV12-4 to TRBJ2-6, with D uncertain. The CDR3 sequence is 17 residues long. With 0 bases removed from V and 1 base from J, the gap between germline ends came to 10 bases. This CDR3 reads CASSLAPRKSGANVLTF. The CDR3 nucleotides are TGTGCCAGCAGTTTAGCGCCCAGAAAGTCTGGGGCCAACGTCCTGACTTTC.

This clone was observed many times. The chain joins TRBV20-1 to TRBJ1-1; 7 nucleotides match TRBD1. The CDR3 is made up of 12 amino acids. Unmatched junction bases numbered 3, after V lost 5 bases and J lost 3 bases. CDR1 is DFQATT and CDR2 is SNEGSKA in the germline V gene (reference sequence). The CDR3 sequence: CSAHRGYTEAFF. The CDR3 DNA reads as TGCAGTGCTCACAGGGGATACACTGAAGCTTTCTTT.

This clone was counted ten times or more. The chain employs TRBV15 and TRBJ2-7, with D hard to call. The V end was cut by 0 bases, the J end by 7 bases, with 16 bases between. Germline V CDR1 and CDR2: LNHNV, YYDKDF (reference sequence). The CDR3 has 15 amino acids. The CDR3 protein is CATSRDLVGTGEQYF. Written as DNA, the CDR3 is TGTGCCACCAGCAGAGATTTGGTGGGAACGGGTGAGCAGTACTTC.